This note documents a single T cell receptor beta chain sequence. The sequenced template was RNA, covering the TCR beta CDR3 region. An opening RT-PCR round employed HTBI primers and preceded a second-round multiplex PCR. TCRdb processed the multiplex PCR reads anew with MiXCR; each CDR3 protein has one entry. The table lists 680,000 or so distinct CDR3 sequences, about a fifth of them singletons. Cases classed as stable hyperthyroidism had no ophthalmopathy within 18 months of follow-up. The starting material, approximately 10 ml of fresh peripheral blood, provided the PBMCs. This record belongs to a study of Graves' ophthalmopathy and Graves' hyperthyroidism. Specimen: peripheral blood. This TCR was recovered from a woman under 30 with stable Graves' hyperthyroidism. Some clones in this sample may be carry-over from other donors' samples.

DNA of the CDR3: TGTGCCAGCAGCCGAGTCGGGACGGATGATGGCTACACCTTC. Residues: CASSRVGTDDGYTF. The rearrangement links TRBV12-3 or TRBV12-4 to TRBJ1-2, with a possible D match to TRBD1 (5 bases). V was trimmed by 6 bases and J by 6 bases, leaving 17 bases between them. This CDR3 has 14 residues.